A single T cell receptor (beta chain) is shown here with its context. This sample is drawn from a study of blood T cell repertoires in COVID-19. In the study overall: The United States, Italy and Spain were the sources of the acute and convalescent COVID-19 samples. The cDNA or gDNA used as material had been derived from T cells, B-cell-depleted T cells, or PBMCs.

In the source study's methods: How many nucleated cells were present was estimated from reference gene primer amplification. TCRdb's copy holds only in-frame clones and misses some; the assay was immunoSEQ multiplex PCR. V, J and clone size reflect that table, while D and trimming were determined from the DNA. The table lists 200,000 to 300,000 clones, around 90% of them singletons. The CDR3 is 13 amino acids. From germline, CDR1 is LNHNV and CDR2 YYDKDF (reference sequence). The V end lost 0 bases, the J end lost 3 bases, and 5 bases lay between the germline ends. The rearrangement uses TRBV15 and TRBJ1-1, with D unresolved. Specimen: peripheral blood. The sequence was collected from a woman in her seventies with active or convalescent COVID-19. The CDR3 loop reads CATSRDADTEAFF. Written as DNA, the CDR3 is TGTGCCACCAGCAGAGATGCGGACACTGAAGCTTTCTTT.